Shown below are 20 T cell receptor beta chains from a single sample sequenced in a study of blood T cell repertoires in COVID-19. Some clones are missing from TCRdb's copy, which holds only in-frame ones; the method was immunoSEQ multiplex PCR. The profile covers some 360,000 clones, with roughly 89% appearing a single time and just under 4% taken by the ten largest. Sequencing input: peripheral blood. Source of these receptors: a woman in her sixties or seventies with COVID-19, enrolled during active disease.

This chain joins TRBV11-2 and TRBJ2-7; 8 nucleotides match TRBD1. The CDR3 has 15 residues. Germline lookup yields CDR1 SGHAT and CDR2 FQNNGV. Germline trimming cut 4 bases from V and 3 bases from J; bases unmatched to any gene: 8. The CDR3 DNA sequence: TGTGCCAGCAGCTCACTAGGACAGGGCAACTACGAGCAGTACTTC. This translates into CASSSLGQGNYEQYF. Full variable domain (remainder filled in from reference TRBV11-2 and TRBJ2-7): EAGVAQSPRYKIIEKRQSVAFWCNPISGHATLYWYQQILGQGPKLLIQFQNNGVVDDSQLPKDRFSAERLKGVDSTLKIQPAKLEDSAVYLCASSSLGQGNYEQYFGPGTRLTVT.

This clone was seen a few times. The gene calls are TRBV19 and TRBJ2-7; D is uncertain. Germline CDR1 and CDR2: LNHDA and SQIVND (reference sequence). The CDR3 runs to 13 residues. Between the trimmed V and J ends, which lost 5 bases and 6 bases, there was a span of 14 bases. CDR3 coding DNA: TGTGCCAGTAGTCTCATAAGCCACGGCGAGCAGTACTTC. Amino acid sequence: CASSLISHGEQYF.

CDR3 in amino acids: CASSPWGATDTQYF. The CDR3 DNA is TGTGCCAGCAGCCCCTGGGGAGCGACAGATACGCAGTATTTT. The chain has TRBV7-9 and TRBJ2-3; D might be TRBD2 (5 bases). Germline assignment: CDR1 SEHNR and CDR2 FQNEAQ (reference sequence). The V gene lost 5 bases and the J gene lost 3 bases, with 12 bases spanning the gap. The CDR3 is made up of 14 amino acids.

The rearrangement links TRBV28 to TRBJ1-5; D might be TRBD1 (6 bases). The germline V gene has CDR1 MDHEN and CDR2 SYDVKM. The CDR3 is made up of 12 amino acids. The germline V and J ends were trimmed by 8 bases and 4 bases, with 9 bases remaining between them. As DNA, the CDR3 is TGTGCCAGCCACAGGGTGAATCAGCCCCAGCATTTT. It yields the protein CASHRVNQPQHF.

The genes are TRBV9 and TRBJ2-5; maybe TRBD2 (6 bases). This CDR3 comprises 14 residues. V lost 4 bases and J lost 1, with 11 bases in between. Germline values: CDR1 SGDLS, CDR2 YYNGEE. CDR3 sequence (DNA): TGTGCCAGCAGCCCCCCGGGGGTCCAAGAGACCCAGTACTTC. It is translated as CASSPPGVQETQYF.

The V call is TRBV5-1, the J call TRBJ2-7, with TRBD2 matching 7 bases. The CDR3 runs 13 residues. Germline values: CDR1 SGHRS, CDR2 YFSETQ. J was trimmed by 2 bases and V by 3 bases; bases with no gene match: 2. The CDR3 is CASSSAGAYEQYF. The CDR3 nucleotides are TGCGCCAGCAGCTCCGCGGGGGCCTACGAGCAGTACTTC. Full variable domain (rest looked up from reference TRBV5-1 and TRBJ2-7): KAGVTQTPRYLIKTRGQQVTLSCSPISGHRSVSWYQQTPGQGLQFLFEYFSETQRNKGNFPGRFSGRQFSNSRSEMNVSTLELGDSALYLCASSSAGAYEQYFGPGTRLTVT.

The CDR3 sequence is CASREDLPGQFF. Written as DNA, the CDR3 is TGTGCCAGCAGGGAGGACCTCCCTGGACAGTTCTTC. The chain has TRBV2 and TRBJ2-1, with a weak D call TRBD2 (5 bases). Germline V lookup: CDR1 SNHLY, CDR2 FYNNEI. The CDR3 contains 12 residues. The germline V and J ends were trimmed by 6 bases and 13 bases, with 16 bases remaining between them.

The CDR3 DNA reads as TGTGCCAGCAGTCGTCCGGGACTAGCCGGATCTGGGGCCAACGTCCTGACTTTC. Residues: CASSRPGLAGSGANVLTF. This chain uses TRBV6-6 with TRBJ2-6; 9 nucleotides align to TRBD2. CDR1 is MNHNY, CDR2 SVGAGI, per germline (reference sequence). Trimming cost V 5 bases and J 1 base; bases outside gene matches: 9. The CDR3 has 18 residues.

In its sample, this clone was seen once. The J gene is TRBJ1-6, the V gene TRBV28; 9 bases are shared with TRBD1. Looked up from germline, CDR1 is MDHEN and CDR2 is SYDVKM. This CDR3 has 15 residues. J gave up 10 bases and V 5 bases, and 9 bases lay outside the gene matches. The CDR3 protein is CASSPSGTGQSPLHF. CDR3 bases: TGTGCCAGCAGTCCCTCCGGGACAGGGCAATCACCCCTCCACTTT.

The rearrangement joins TRBV6-1 to TRBJ1-1; D is unresolved. Germline CDR1 and CDR2: MNHNS and SASEGT. This CDR3 is 16 amino acids long. Trimming took off 0 bases at V and 5 bases at J, with 16 bases between the two ends. CDR3 protein: CASSEAHEGGWTEAFF. CDR3 coding DNA: TGTGCCAGCAGTGAAGCGCACGAGGGCGGTTGGACTGAAGCTTTCTTT.

The gene calls are TRBV15 and TRBJ2-2; 9 bases fit TRBD1. The V gene end was trimmed by 6 bases and the J gene end by 7 bases; junction bases not matched to a gene: 12. CDR3 size: 16 residues. The germline CDR1 and CDR2 sequences are LNHNV and YYDKDF (reference sequence). For the CDR3, the DNA is TGTGCCACCAGGTTGGCCGGACAGGGGTTCGGCGGGGAGCTGTTTTTT. The encoded protein is CATRLAGQGFGGELFF.

This chain connects TRBV15 to TRBJ2-2, with D possibly TRBD1 on 6 matching bases. The germline V and J ends were trimmed by 3 bases and 7 bases, with 18 bases remaining between them. Germline CDR1 is LNHNV and CDR2 is YYDKDF (reference sequence). There are 16 residues in the CDR3. This CDR3 is CATSRRGLTGHGELFF. The CDR3 bases are TGTGCCACCAGCAGGAGAGGGTTGACAGGACACGGGGAGCTGTTTTTT.

The rearrangement uses TRBV7-9 and TRBJ2-5; D unclear. Deletions cut 2 bases from V and 5 bases from J, with 9 bases between. Germline lookup yields CDR1 SEHNR and CDR2 FQNEAQ (reference sequence). The CDR3 consists of 13 residues. This CDR3 is CASSLPGVETQYF. The CDR3 nucleotides are TGTGCCAGCAGCTTACCAGGCGTGGAGACCCAGTACTTC.

The chain joins TRBV14 to TRBJ2-1, with 12 bases lining up with TRBD1. V trimming: 7 bases; J trimming: 7 bases; junction bases outside the gene matches: 14. This CDR3 region has 17 residues. Germline V gives CDR1 SGHDN, CDR2 FVKESK. This CDR3 is CASTNFTGTGGGNEQFF. In nucleotides, the CDR3 is TGTGCCAGCACCAACTTTACCGGGACAGGGGGCGGGAATGAGCAGTTCTTC.

This chain uses TRBV29-1 with TRBJ1-2; D is ambiguous. There are 12 residues in the CDR3. Germline CDR1 and CDR2: SQVTM and ANQGSEA. Trimming pared 7 bases from V and 2 bases from J, leaving 11 bases between. This CDR3 is CSARTRNYGYTF. DNA of the CDR3: TGCAGCGCTCGGACTCGGAACTATGGCTACACCTTC.

The V gene is TRBV18, the J gene TRBJ1-1; TRBD1 matches 7 bases. This CDR3 comprises 14 residues. Trimming took 6 bases from V and 6 from J; bases not matched to a gene: 10. CDR1 and CDR2 from the germline V gene are KGHSH and LQKENI. Here the CDR3 DNA reads TGTGCCAGCTCTCCTACGACAGGGCGAGCTGAAGCTTTCTTT. Translation: CASSPTTGRAEAFF.

J is TRBJ2-5 and V is TRBV5-1; 10 nucleotides line up with TRBD1. This CDR3 comprises 15 residues. CDR1 is SGHRS, CDR2 YFSETQ, per germline. Trimming took 2 bases from V and 3 from J; bases not matched to a gene: 4. The CDR3 nucleotides read TGCGCCAGCAGCTTTTTCGGACAGGGGGAAGAGACCCAGTACTTC. Amino acid sequence: CASSFFGQGEETQYF.

CDR3 residues: CASSVVGAPNTGELFF. CDR3 nucleotide sequence: TGTGCCAGCAGCGTAGTTGGGGCCCCGAACACCGGGGAGCTGTTTTTT. The chain is built from TRBV9 and TRBJ2-2; tentatively, D is TRBD1 (5 bases). The V gene lost 0 bases and the J gene lost 0 bases, with 9 bases spanning the gap. The CDR3 has 16 amino acids. Germline CDR1 SGDLS, CDR2 YYNGEE.

This chain connects TRBV10-1 to TRBJ1-2; D not resolved. CDR3 length: 13 amino acids. V gave up 3 bases and J gave up 4 bases, with 9 bases separating them. CDR1 WNHNN and CDR2 SYGVQD come from the germline V gene (reference sequence). Written as DNA, the CDR3 is TGCGCCAGCAGTGAATACCGGGGCTATGGCTACACCTTC. Protein sequence: CASSEYRGYGYTF.

The chain has TRBV28 and TRBJ2-4, with a possible D match to TRBD1 (5 bases). The CDR3 spans 14 residues. The V and J ends lost 3 bases and 5 bases respectively, with 11 bases between them. In germline, CDR1 is MDHEN, CDR2 SYDVKM. As DNA, the CDR3 is TGTGCCAGCAGTTTCCAGGGTTTCGAAAACATTCAGTACTTC. Translation gives CASSFQGFENIQYF.